A single sample is the source of the 15 T cell receptor beta chains below, sequenced in a study of molecular identifiers for immune sequencing clone quantification. MiXCR, run by TCRdb on the PCR reads, gives a single entry per CDR3 protein. This table has more than 300,000 distinct CDR3 sequences, 20% to 25% appearing once. The specimen sequenced was naive CD8+ T cells from blood, with Jurkat cell RNA spiked in. The subset is: FACS-sorted CD8+CD4-CCR7+CD45RA+ naive T cells. These receptors were collected from a human donor in good health. Some libraries in this study had Jurkat cell RNA spiked in.

In this sample, this clonotype turned up many times. The chain has TRBV2 and TRBJ2-3; the match to TRBD2 covers 11 bases. CDR1 is SNHLY, CDR2 FYNNEI, per germline. CDR3 length: 15 residues. The J segment lost 8 bases and the V segment lost 3 bases, leaving 7 bases of the junction unmatched. The CDR3 nucleotides read TGTGCCAGCAGTGATGGAGGACTAGCGGGCCGTACGCAGTATTTT. Translating it yields CASSDGGLAGRTQYF.

This clonotype was found many times. The chain has TRBV3-1 and TRBJ2-7, with D tentatively TRBD2 (6 bases). Germline assignment: CDR1 LGHDT and CDR2 YNNKEL (reference sequence). Trimming pared 3 bases from V and 4 bases from J, leaving 16 bases between. The CDR3 is 15 residues long. The CDR3 sequence: CASSQTQAGRYEQYF. Written as DNA, the CDR3 is TGTGCCAGCAGCCAGACCCAGGCGGGGAGGTACGAGCAGTACTTC.

This clonotype showed up many times. The gene calls are TRBV12-3 or TRBV12-4 and TRBJ1-2, with 9 bases fitting TRBD1. CDR3 size: 14 residues. The ends lost 0 bases at V and 8 bases at J; junction bases unmatched: 4. CDR3 region: CASSLANRGLGYTF. The CDR3 bases are TGTGCCAGCAGTTTAGCGAACAGGGGGCTCGGCTACACCTTC.

The chain employs TRBV6-6 and TRBJ2-4; TRBD1 is a possible D gene (5 bases). Per the germline V gene, CDR1 is MNHNY and CDR2 is SVGAGI (reference sequence). The CDR3 runs 19 residues. V was pared by 2 bases and J by 0 bases, with 20 bases between. This CDR3 is CASSYGGATDRLAKNIQYF. The CDR3 nucleotides read TGTGCCAGCAGTTACGGTGGGGCGACTGACAGACTAGCCAAAAACATTCAGTACTTC.

This clonotype has ten or more counts. The chain links TRBV7-2 to TRBJ2-2; D might be TRBD2 (6 bases). CDR1 and CDR2 (germline): SGHTA, FQGNSA. The CDR3 length is 16 residues. V lost 5 bases and J lost 4, with 17 bases in between. CDR3 amino acids: CASSPLTSQGTGELFF. The CDR3, as DNA: TGTGCCAGCAGCCCGCTGACTAGTCAGGGCACCGGGGAGCTGTTTTTT.

This clonotype was detected only once. A clone one base away is much larger, so this may be a read error. V and J are TRBV28 and TRBJ2-5, with D unresolved. Germline values: CDR1 MDHEN, CDR2 SYDVKM. The CDR3 is 12 residues long. Trimming left V 6 bases short and J 5 bases short, with 10 bases between. The CDR3 DNA is TGTGCCAGCAGGATCAACATGGAGACCCAGTACTTC. Residues: CASRINMETQYF.

Worth noting for this clonotype: A clone one base away is much larger, so this may be a read error. The chain uses TRBV7-8 and TRBJ1-1; 8 bases agree with TRBD1. With 5 bases clipped from V and 1 base from J, the junction kept 6 bases outside the gene matches. CDR1 and CDR2 (germline): SGHVS, FQNEAQ. The CDR3 extends over 15 amino acids. As DNA, the CDR3 is TGTGCCAGCAGCCCAGGGACAGGACCGAACACTGAAGCTTTCTTT. Residues: CASSPGTGPNTEAFF.

This chain connects TRBV7-8 to TRBJ2-5; 12 nucleotides line up with TRBD2. CDR3 size: 17 residues. Germline CDR1 SGHVS, CDR2 FQNEAQ. V lost 5 bases and J lost 5; bases outside the gene matches: 12. In DNA form, the CDR3 reads TGTGCCAGCAGCCCCCCCCCTAGCGGGGGGGGGGGGGAGACCCAGTACTTC. Residues: CASSPPPSGGGGETQYF. The full variable domain, completed using reference TRBV7-8 and TRBJ2-5, is GAGVSQSPRYKVAKRGQDVALRCDPISGHVSLFWYQQALGQGPEFLTYFQNEAQLDKSGLPSDRFFAERPEGSVSTLKIQRTQQEDSAVYLCASSPPPSGGGGETQYFGPGTRLLVL.

This clonotype was seen repeatedly, ten times or more. The chain uses TRBV7-9 and TRBJ1-4; 7 bases are shared with TRBD1. From germline, CDR1 is SEHNR and CDR2 FQNEAQ (reference sequence). With 3 bases clipped from V and 0 bases from J, the junction kept 1 base outside the gene matches. The CDR3 loop spans 15 amino acids. CDR3 amino acids: CASSLGTATNEKLFF. DNA of the CDR3: TGTGCCAGCAGCTTGGGGACAGCAACTAATGAAAAACTGTTTTTT.

A note on this clonotype: A much larger clone lies one base from this, so it may be a read error. The V call is TRBV28, the J call TRBJ2-5, with TRBD1 matching over 7 bases. The CDR3 spans 14 residues. Germline CDR1 reads MDHEN; CDR2 reads SYDVKM. This chain's CDR3 is CAGSPRQGPETQYF. For the CDR3, the DNA is TGTGCCGGCAGTCCCAGACAGGGCCCGGAGACCCAGTACTTC.

Notes on this clonotype: With a much larger clone just one base away, this may be a read error. This likely comes from a read error, as the CDR3 has no conserved phenylalanine or tryptophan at its end. The rearrangement links TRBV7-9 to TRBJ2-3, with D perhaps TRBD1 or TRBD2 (6 bases each). The CDR3 is 14 amino acids. Germline V gives CDR1 SEHNR, CDR2 FQNEAQ (reference sequence). Deletions cut 10 bases from V and 2 bases from J, with 16 bases between. CDR3 residues: CATPGAGYTDTQYS. The DNA of the CDR3 is TGTGCCACTCCGGGGGCAGGGTACACAGATACGCAGTATTCT.

This clonotype has a count of ten or more. This chain joins TRBV4-2 and TRBJ2-3; D is uncertain. The CDR3 contains 15 residues. The germline gives CDR1 LGHNA, CDR2 YNFKEQ. Trimming shortened V by 0 bases and J by 0 bases, and 7 bases separated the two germline ends. The DNA of the CDR3 is TGTGCCAGCAGCCAAGATCTTGATAGCACAGATACGCAGTATTTT. It yields the protein CASSQDLDSTDTQYF.

In regard to this clonotype: A much bigger clone sits one base away, suggesting this may be a read error. This chain links TRBV7-2 with TRBJ2-7, with unresolved D. Germline V CDR1 and CDR2: SGHTA, FQGNSA. The CDR3 length is 16 residues. Deletions cut 1 base from V and 3 bases from J, with 16 bases between. The CDR3 here is CASSLVPEAVGYEQYF. CDR3 sequence (DNA): TGTGCCAGCAGCTTAGTTCCAGAGGCGGTGGGCTACGAGCAGTACTTC.

Notes on this clonotype: A read error may be the cause here, since a much bigger clone is one base away. The rearrangement uses TRBV12-3 or TRBV12-4 and TRBJ1-1; TRBD1 might be the D (5 bases). The CDR3 spans 14 residues. CDR3 sequence: CASSLVGVNTEALF. The CDR3 DNA reads as TGTGCCAGCAGTTTGGTAGGGGTGAACACTGAAGCTCTCTTT.

This clonotype has just a few counts. The chain uses TRBV27 and TRBJ2-3; 10 bases agree with TRBD1. Germline values: CDR1 MNHEY, CDR2 SMNVEV (reference sequence). J gave up 1 base and V 6 bases, and 4 bases lay outside the gene matches. The CDR3 spans 15 residues. CDR3 DNA sequence: TGTGCCAGCAGACGACAGGGGGCTGGCACAGATACGCAGTATTTT. Translated, it gives CASRRQGAGTDTQYF.